A single sample is the source of the 30 T cell receptor beta chains below, sequenced in a study of shared clonotypes between healthy human individuals. Sequenced by immunoSEQ multiplex PCR; TCRdb stores in-frame clones only, minus some. The sample carries about 2.3 million clones, around 93% recorded once. Sequences were obtained from naive CD4+ T cells from PBMCs. As for subset: CD45RA+ positively selected. All receptors derive from a young man in good health. Some clones in this sample may be carry-over from other donors' samples.

The chain links TRBV5-1 to TRBJ2-5; 8 bases match TRBD1. J gave up 2 bases and V 4 bases, and 16 bases lay outside the gene matches. CDR1 is SGHRS, CDR2 YFSETQ, per germline. The CDR3 consists of 18 residues. In nucleotides, the CDR3 is TGCGCCAGCAGCCTGTTCGTGCAGGGGGCTGGTTTACAAGAGACCCAGTACTTC. Protein: CASSLFVQGAGLQETQYF.

In nucleotides, the CDR3 is TGTGCCTGGAGTATACTTCGGACTAGCGGGAGAAGAGTAGCCAAAAACATTCAGTACTTC. This codes for CAWSILRTSGRRVAKNIQYF. The gene calls are TRBV30 and TRBJ2-4; 13 bases match TRBD2. The CDR3 loop spans 20 amino acids. Unmatched junction bases numbered 13, after V lost 2 bases and J lost 0 bases. Germline V gives CDR1 GTSNPN, CDR2 SVGIG (reference sequence).

The gene calls are TRBV2 and TRBJ2-7, with a possible D match to TRBD2 (6 bases). V lost 7 bases and J 7 bases, leaving 14 bases between the germline ends. Germline CDR1 reads SNHLY; CDR2 reads FYNNEI. The CDR3 spans 12 residues. The CDR3 loop is CASKWEETEQYF. The CDR3 DNA is TGTGCCAGCAAGTGGGAGGAGACTGAGCAGTACTTC. Drawing the rest from reference TRBV2 and TRBJ2-7, the complete variable domain is EPEVTQTPSHQVTQMGQEVILRCVPISNHLYFYWYRQILGQKVEFLVSFYNNEISEKSEIFDDQFSVERPDGSNFTLKIRSTKLEDSAMYFCASKWEETEQYFGPGTRLTVT.

V gene TRBV29-1 combines with J gene TRBJ1-2, with D unclear. This CDR3 has 11 residues. V lost 5 bases to trimming and J lost 4 bases, with 8 bases between them. Germline V gene sequence: CDR1 SQVTM, CDR2 ANQGSEA. CDR3 loop: CSVMLLYGYTF. CDR3 coding DNA: TGCAGCGTTATGCTCCTCTATGGCTACACCTTC.

The chain employs TRBV5-1 and TRBJ2-3, with 10 bases fitting TRBD2. CDR1 is SGHRS, CDR2 YFSETQ, per germline. Trimming took 4 bases from V and 6 from J; bases not matched to a gene: 11. This CDR3 region has 16 residues. The CDR3 loop is CASSPGLAAWGDTQYF. In DNA form, the CDR3 reads TGCGCCAGCAGCCCCGGACTAGCGGCATGGGGGGATACGCAGTATTTT.

This chain uses TRBV6-6 with TRBJ2-2, with TRBD1 identical over 8 bases. Losses at the gene ends were 4 bases for V and 1 base for J; bases not matched to a gene: 5. The CDR3 contains 16 residues. Per the germline V gene, CDR1 is MNHNY and CDR2 is SVGAGI (reference sequence). CDR3 in amino acids: CASSFTGGRNTGELFF. The CDR3 DNA reads as TGTGCCAGCAGTTTTACAGGGGGGAGGAACACCGGGGAGCTGTTTTTT.

The count of this clone is one. The J gene is TRBJ2-5, the V gene TRBV11-2, with 7 bases identical to TRBD1. The CDR3 spans 16 residues. Germline V gene sequence: CDR1 SGHAT, CDR2 FQNNGV. J was trimmed by 4 bases and V by 1 base; bases with no gene match: 9. CDR3 DNA sequence: TGTGCCAGCAGCTTAGGTGGCAGGGGGAGAGGAGAGACCCAGTACTTC. Translated, it gives CASSLGGRGRGETQYF. The entire variable domain, with the rest obtained from reference TRBV11-2 and TRBJ2-5, is as follows: EAGVAQSPRYKIIEKRQSVAFWCNPISGHATLYWYQQILGQGPKLLIQFQNNGVVDDSQLPKDRFSAERLKGVDSTLKIQPAKLEDSAVYLCASSLGGRGRGETQYFGPGTRLLVL.

This chain connects TRBV7-2 to TRBJ2-5, with 7 bases aligning to TRBD2. The CDR3 length is 14 residues. Germline V gives CDR1 SGHTA, CDR2 FQGNSA. V lost 6 bases and J lost 1; bases outside the gene matches: 5. CDR3 bases: TGTGCCAGCAGGAGGAGCGGGGCCCAAGAGACCCAGTACTTC. Translated: CASRRSGAQETQYF.

The rearrangement links TRBV2 to TRBJ1-4, with a possible D match to TRBD1 (6 bases). This CDR3 comprises 14 residues. Germline CDR1 is SNHLY and CDR2 is FYNNEI. Between the trimmed V and J ends, which lost 7 bases and 5 bases, there was a span of 14 bases. For the CDR3, the DNA is TGTGCCAGCAACGGGGGGCCCGTGAATGAAAAACTGTTTTTT. As protein: CASNGGPVNEKLFF.

Details on this clone: The identical CDR3 is also encoded by other nucleotide sequences in the sample. The V gene is TRBV28, the J gene TRBJ2-3, with D perhaps matching TRBD2 (5 bases). Germline V gene lookup returns CDR1 MDHEN and CDR2 SYDVKM. The CDR3 is 14 amino acids. V was trimmed by 2 bases and J by 0 bases, leaving 6 bases between them. CDR3 nucleotide sequence: TGTGCCAGCAGTTTAGCGGGTAGCACAGATACGCAGTATTTT. Translated, it gives CASSLAGSTDTQYF.

This chain joins TRBV5-1 and TRBJ2-7; 8 positions agree with TRBD1. Trimming cost V 3 bases and J 7 bases; bases outside gene matches: 9. Germline assignment: CDR1 SGHRS and CDR2 YFSETQ. CDR3 length equals 14 residues. CDR3 sequence (DNA): TGCGCCAGCAGCTCGGACAGGGCGGGTCGGGAGCAGTACTTC. This sequence encodes CASSSDRAGREQYF.

This chain joins TRBV27 and TRBJ2-7; D possibly uses TRBD1 or TRBD2 (5 bases each). This CDR3 has 14 residues. V was cut by 2 bases and J by 4 bases, with 12 bases left in between. The germline V gene has CDR1 MNHEY and CDR2 SMNVEV (reference sequence). CDR3 nucleotide sequence: TGTGCCAGCAGTTTAACGGGACGGTTATACGAGCAGTACTTC. This sequence encodes CASSLTGRLYEQYF.

The V call is TRBV5-1, the J call TRBJ1-1; 10 nucleotides align to TRBD1. The J segment lost 5 bases and the V segment lost 5 bases, leaving 12 bases of the junction unmatched. CDR1 and CDR2 (germline): SGHRS, YFSETQ. This CDR3 is built from 16 residues. The DNA for the CDR3 is TGCGCCAGCAGACCAAGACAGGGGGCTCGGGAGACTGAAGCTTTCTTT. As protein: CASRPRQGARETEAFF.

This chain joins TRBV7-8 and TRBJ2-2; 7 nucleotides match TRBD2. Looked up from germline, CDR1 is SGHVS and CDR2 is FQNEAQ. The V gene end was trimmed by 1 base and the J gene end by 6 bases; junction bases not matched to a gene: 8. The CDR3 totals 16 residues. The CDR3 is CASSLGGGSGSGELFF. CDR3 bases: TGTGCCAGCAGCTTAGGTGGCGGGAGTGGTTCCGGGGAGCTGTTTTTT.

The chain couples TRBV10-2 to TRBJ2-2, with TRBD2 matching 15 bases. Trimming at V came to 10 bases and at J to 2 bases, leaving 8 bases not matched to a gene. The CDR3 has 17 residues. Germline loops: CDR1 WSHSY, CDR2 SAAADI. The CDR3 sequence: CATLGLAGGGNTGELFF. CDR3 in DNA: TGCGCCACCCTGGGACTAGCGGGAGGCGGAAACACCGGGGAGCTGTTTTTT.

The chain carries TRBV28 and TRBJ1-3; weak D call: TRBD1 (6 bases). CDR1 and CDR2 from the germline V gene are MDHEN and SYDVKM. The CDR3 loop spans 14 amino acids. The V end lost 7 bases, the J end lost 4 bases, and 14 bases lay between the germline ends. The CDR3 nucleotides are TGTGCCAGCAACAAGGGGCAGGGGGGAAACACCATATATTTT. This gives the protein CASNKGQGGNTIYF.

Details on this clone: Other DNA sequences of this sample code for an identical CDR3. The chain uses TRBV5-1 and TRBJ2-2, with TRBD2 as a possible D gene (6 bases). Germline-derived CDR1 and CDR2 are SGHRS and YFSETQ. This CDR3 has 14 residues. V was pared by 0 bases and J by 5 bases, with 8 bases between. The DNA for the CDR3 is TGCGCCAGCAGCTTGGTCGGGGGAACCGGGGAGCTGTTTTTT. Protein sequence: CASSLVGGTGELFF.

The chain couples TRBV5-1 to TRBJ2-2; perhaps D is TRBD1 or TRBD2 (5 bases each). Trimming took 6 bases from V and 5 from J, leaving 17 bases between them. This CDR3 comprises 15 residues. The germline CDR1 and CDR2 sequences are SGHRS and YFSETQ. CDR3 nucleotides: TGCGCCAGCAACGAGGGTGACAGATATACCGGGGAGCTGTTTTTT. The encoded protein is CASNEGDRYTGELFF.

Concerning this clone itself: Other DNA sequences in the same sample also yield this CDR3. The rearrangement joins TRBV9 to TRBJ2-5; D is unclear. Germline assignment: CDR1 SGDLS and CDR2 YYNGEE. V shed 0 bases and J shed 3 bases, with 3 bases lying between them. The CDR3 runs to 12 residues. The CDR3 DNA sequence: TGTGCCAGCAGCGTAGGGGAAGAGACCCAGTACTTC. This translates into CASSVGEETQYF.

V usage is TRBV11-2 and J usage is TRBJ2-3; 8 nucleotides agree with TRBD2. This CDR3 comprises 16 residues. The germline CDR1 and CDR2 sequences are SGHAT and FQNNGV. J lost 2 bases, V lost 5 bases, and 9 bases had no gene match. In DNA, the CDR3 is TGTGCCAGCAGCGAGGGGACTAGTCGGGTCACAGATACGCAGTATTTT. Its translation is CASSEGTSRVTDTQYF.

The rearrangement uses TRBV28 and TRBJ2-1; 10 bases agree with TRBD1. CDR3 length: 16 amino acids. V lost 10 bases to trimming and J lost 7 bases; unmatched junction nucleotides: 16. The germline V gene has CDR1 MDHEN and CDR2 SYDVKM. The CDR3 protein is CATKNPPGQGNNEQFF. The CDR3 coding sequence is TGTGCCACCAAAAATCCCCCGGGACAGGGGAATAATGAGCAGTTCTTC.

This chain uses TRBV5-4 with TRBJ2-2, with 9 bases matching TRBD2. V was clipped by 4 bases and J by 6 bases; unmatched bases: 13. In germline, CDR1 is SGHNT, CDR2 YYREEE (reference sequence). The CDR3 runs to 17 residues. Here the CDR3 reads CASSPKEGSGSSGELFF. The DNA for the CDR3 is TGTGCCAGCAGCCCTAAGGAAGGTAGCGGGAGTTCCGGGGAGCTGTTTTTT. Full variable domain (rest looked up from reference TRBV5-4 and TRBJ2-2): ETGVTQSPTHLIKTRGQQVTLRCSSQSGHNTVSWYQQALGQGPQFIFQYYREEENGRGNFPPRFSGLQFPNYSSELNVNALELDDSALYLCASSPKEGSGSSGELFFGEGSRLTVL.

The gene calls are TRBV5-4 and TRBJ2-7; 7 bases are a match to TRBD2. CDR3 length: 15 amino acids. CDR1 and CDR2 (germline): SGHNT, YYREEE (reference sequence). The V and J ends lost 4 bases and 2 bases, in that order; junction bases with no gene match: 9. The CDR3 coding sequence is TGTGCCAGCAGCAACCGTCAGGCGGGAGCCTACGAGCAGTACTTC. Amino acid sequence: CASSNRQAGAYEQYF.

The chain links TRBV6-5 to TRBJ1-2, with a tentative D call TRBD1 (5 bases). The CDR3 sequence is 13 residues long. With 2 bases removed from V and 7 bases from J, the gap between germline ends came to 11 bases. Germline CDR1 and CDR2: MNHEY and SVGAGI. The CDR3 region has the DNA TGTGCCAGCAGTTACGAGGGACGGAGTGGCTACACCTTC. Residues: CASSYEGRSGYTF.

J is TRBJ2-7 and V is TRBV11-2; D not resolved. Trimming removed 1 base from V and 5 bases from J, with 12 bases in between. Germline CDR1 is SGHAT and CDR2 is FQNNGV. The CDR3 consists of 14 residues. The CDR3 here is CASSLALGKDEQYF. In DNA form, the CDR3 reads TGTGCCAGCAGCTTAGCGCTGGGCAAAGACGAGCAGTACTTC. The whole variable domain, remainder taken from reference TRBV11-2 and TRBJ2-7, is EAGVAQSPRYKIIEKRQSVAFWCNPISGHATLYWYQQILGQGPKLLIQFQNNGVVDDSQLPKDRFSAERLKGVDSTLKIQPAKLEDSAVYLCASSLALGKDEQYFGPGTRLTVT.

V gene TRBV5-4 combines with J gene TRBJ2-3, with unresolved D. CDR1 and CDR2 from the germline V gene are SGHNT and YYREEE (reference sequence). CDR3 size: 14 residues. V gave up 0 bases and J gave up 3 bases, with 8 bases separating them. In DNA form, the CDR3 reads TGTGCCAGCAGCTTGGCGACGGCAACAGATACGCAGTATTTT. This gives the protein CASSLATATDTQYF.

This clone has a single count. This chain uses TRBV6-1 with TRBJ1-4; D ambiguous. Trimming shortened V by 2 bases and J by 4 bases, and 8 bases separated the two germline ends. Germline V gene sequence: CDR1 MNHNS, CDR2 SASEGT. The CDR3 is made up of 14 amino acids. CDR3 region: CASSEWTSNEKLFF. The CDR3 region has the DNA TGTGCCAGCAGTGAATGGACCAGTAATGAAAAACTGTTTTTT.

The chain couples TRBV30 to TRBJ1-2, with TRBD1 matching over 7 bases. This CDR3 comprises 13 residues. The germline V gene encodes CDR1 GTSNPN and CDR2 SVGIG (reference sequence). V lost 3 bases to trimming and J lost 7 bases; unmatched junction nucleotides: 8. For the CDR3, the DNA is TGTGCCTGGAGCCCACAGGGGTTCGGTGGCTACACCTTC. As protein: CAWSPQGFGGYTF.

V and J are TRBV9 and TRBJ2-3; 10 nucleotides agree with TRBD2. CDR1 is SGDLS, CDR2 YYNGEE, per germline. The CDR3 consists of 16 residues. The V gene end was trimmed by 2 bases and the J gene end by 4 bases; junction bases not matched to a gene: 7. The CDR3 sequence is CASSVGAGGPPDTQYF. CDR3 in DNA: TGTGCCAGCAGCGTCGGAGCGGGAGGGCCCCCAGATACGCAGTATTTT.

The gene calls are TRBV5-1 and TRBJ2-3, with TRBD1 identical over 10 bases. Trimming removed 4 bases from V and 0 bases from J; junction bases left unmatched: 2. In germline, CDR1 is SGHRS, CDR2 YFSETQ. This CDR3 has 15 amino acids. CDR3: CASSGTGESTDTQYF. CDR3 nucleotide sequence: TGCGCCAGCAGCGGGACAGGGGAGAGCACAGATACGCAGTATTTT.